This record looks at one T cell receptor (beta chain) sequence and its context. This clonotype has more than one count but fewer than ten. This receptor's antigen is unknown. The sample holds no much larger clone one base away, and base qualities are not on file. Stable Graves' hyperthyroidism was defined as no progression to ophthalmopathy during 18 months of follow-up. The hyperthyroidism patients were between 18 and 65 years old and newly diagnosed, with a disease duration of less than 2 months. Exclusion was applied to patients with uncontrolled infections, other autoimmune diseases, pregnancy or lactation. Diagnoses were established on the basis of clinical symptoms, serum thyroxine and TRAb, thyroid ultrasound, and orbital computed tomography. PBMCs were isolated from about 9.1 ml of fresh peripheral blood by Ficoll-Paque density gradient centrifugation. Total RNA was extracted using Trizol reagent, and RNA quality was assessed on an Agilent 2100 Bioanalyzer.

The TCR beta CDR3 regions were amplified from the RNA transcripts. The first round of RT-PCR for the TCR CDR3 was performed with the HTBI primer set and the Qiagen OneStep RT-PCR kit. A second multiplex PCR round built the libraries, followed by size selection and purification. Sequencing of the libraries was done on an Illumina HiSeq2000 using paired-end 100 bp reads. The authors' analysis ran thus. SOAPnuke was used to process the raw data, removing reads that contained adapters or uncalled bases, had a mean Phred below 15, or lacked an exact match to the constant primer or identifier. High-quality paired reads were merged with COPE v1.2.5, and unique nucleotide sequences were defined as clonotypes. MiTCR v1.1 was used to align clonotypes to the IMGT TRBV, TRBD and TRBJ reference segments. The analysis included only V-J combinations with a frequency above 0.0001, which together covered 99% to 99.2% of the repertoires. A TCS score was defined as the ratio of F50 (clonal expansion) to E x V (chaos), with BLOSUM62-based TCRdist applied between CDR3 peptides within each V-J. Welch's t-statistics and random forest reduced approximately 520 V-J features to roughly 13, which were used in a naive Bayes classifier (R e1071). TCRdb trimmed the raw reads at Q25, called clones with MiXCR and kept productive beta chains. Identical CDR3 proteins give one entry, which carries the most common genes and DNA. The V and J calls, along with clone size, are taken from TCRdb and not from the paper's own processing. The sample table lists approximately 410,000 distinct CDR3 sequences, roughly 15% of them with a count of one. 5% to 6% of the sample is in the top ten clones.

This sample stems from a study of T cells in Graves' hyperthyroidism and ophthalmopathy (dated by TCRdb to the late 2010s). Regarding the complete study: Peripheral blood samples were taken at the time of initial diagnosis, prior to any treatment. In about 6 Graves' hyperthyroidism patients, the study also compared T-cell repertoires from thyroid tissue with T-cell repertoires from blood. TCR V-J signatures able to tell the groups apart were searched for in a discovery cohort of 90 to 100 patients, of whom over 40 had Graves' ophthalmopathy and around 58 had stable Graves' hyperthyroidism. Prospective prediction of ophthalmopathy was tested in an independent validation cohort of fewer than 20 hyperthyroidism patients and some 17 patients who later progressed to ophthalmopathy. The paper describes TCR Vbeta CDR3 sequencing of 120 to 150 peripheral blood samples, made up of about 40 ophthalmopathy patients, around 78 hyperthyroidism patients and approximately 17 progressor patients. After sampling, hyperthyroidism patients received methimazole starting at 30 mg daily, and ophthalmopathy patients received high-dose intravenous methylprednisolone. The 90 to 100 discovery patients were randomly divided into training and test sets at a 7:3 ratio.

The CDR3 sequence holds 14 residues, the cysteine and phenylalanine included. Only the CDR3 portion is preserved as DNA: 42 bases, with reading frame beginning at the first base. V is shortened by 2 bases, J by 2 bases, and the region joining them spans 8 bases. CDR1 ENHRY and CDR2 SYGVKD are derived from the germline V gene. Broad study findings and their caveats: A model built on a 13 V-J signature distinguished ophthalmopathy from stable hyperthyroidism, reaching 85% to 90% sensitivity and approximately 81% specificity in cross-validation and 80%/75% in testing. Sample size was not statistically predetermined, and investigators were not blinded to group allocation. During validation, the model predicted progression to ophthalmopathy a median of around 7 months ahead of onset, with more than 55% sensitivity and 72.22% specificity. Most expanded thyroid clonotypes (frequency above 0.001) were also detected in blood, a finding suggesting that blood repertoires may reflect thyroid immune responses.

The chain is assembled from TRBV10-3 and TRBJ2-3; TRBD1 is perhaps the D gene, given 6 matching bases. The sequenced material came from blood. The clonotype was recovered from a woman aged 18 to 35 with Graves' hyperthyroidism. The DNA sequence follows: TGTGCCATCAGTGAGCTGGGGGCCACAGATACGCAGTATTTT. This encodes CAISELGATDTQYF.